This T cell receptor beta chain was identified during a study of post-analysis software for immune sequencing data. Study information: As for disease course, relapsing-remitting, secondary progressive and progressive-relapsing multiple sclerosis were all included. The study, taken as a whole, reports: By F measure, samples from a shared preparation batch strongly co-clustered. Significantly decreased normalized Chao1 diversity was recorded for multiple sclerosis patients relative to controls. Included in a set of about 5 TRBV segments more frequent in patients than controls were TRBV5-6, TRBV5-1 and TRBV20-1.

The V segment lost 4 bases and the J segment 7 bases; nucleotides outside the gene matches: 13. The CDR3 consists of 16 residues. Germline assignment: CDR1 SGHTA and CDR2 FQGTGA. Incorporated into the TCR beta cDNA libraries were unique molecular identifiers, which served to reduce PCR and sequencing biases. Once about 0.9 to 11 million T cells were used, some 500,000 cDNA molecules resulted. TCRdb used MiXCR to reprocess the PCR reads, holding one entry per CDR3 protein. The table records about 820,000 distinct CDR3 sequences, roughly 50% of them present only once. Points on this clonotype: What it binds is not known.

Source material: blood. The sequence was collected from a girl between 5 and 17 years old with multiple sclerosis. The gene calls are TRBV7-3 and TRBJ2-1, with 7 bases aligning to TRBD2. The CDR3 DNA follows: TGTGCCAGCAGCTCCCTGCGCGGGAGTGGATTGAATGAGCAGTTCTTC. Encoded protein: CASSSLRGSGLNEQFF.